This entry lists 16 T cell receptor beta chains sequenced from one sample in a study of T cells after yellow fever vaccination. TCRdb ran MiXCR on the 5' RACE reads and lists one entry per CDR3 protein. The top ten hold about 40% of the sample, which has approximately 26,000 distinct CDR3 sequences, 4% to 5% seen once. Specimen: PBMCs, either bulk or a sorted T-cell subset (CD4+, CD8+, memory, or dextramer-sorted; not recorded which), collected on the day of the yellow fever booster vaccination. Receptors originate from a man aged 18 to 29 who received the YFV17D yellow fever vaccine.

The table lists this clonotype with many counts. The chain recombines TRBV2 with TRBJ2-3; TRBD2 agrees at 11 bases. Per the germline V gene, CDR1 is SNHLY and CDR2 is FYNNEI. The CDR3 runs to 15 residues. J lost 3 bases, V lost 6 bases, and 5 bases had no gene match. CDR3 in DNA: TGTGCCAGCAGGGAGACTAGCGGGGTTACAGATACGCAGTATTTT. Translating gives CASRETSGVTDTQYF.

This clonotype was observed many times. V and J are TRBV11-2 and TRBJ2-1; maybe TRBD1 (6 bases). The V gene lost 5 bases and the J gene lost 4 bases, with 15 bases spanning the gap. The CDR3 consists of 15 residues. CDR1 and CDR2 from the germline V gene are SGHAT and FQNNGV. In nucleotides, the CDR3 is TGTGCCAGCAGCCGACAGGTGCAGGGATACAATGAGCAGTTCTTC. The encoded protein is CASSRQVQGYNEQFF.

The sample holds many counts of this clonotype. The rearrangement links TRBV5-1 to TRBJ2-1; D perhaps matches TRBD1 (6 bases). Looked up from germline, CDR1 is SGHRS and CDR2 is YFSETQ. V was shortened by 2 bases and J by 5 bases, with 14 bases between the two germline ends. The CDR3 is 15 amino acids. The CDR3, as DNA: TGCGCCAGCAGCTTAATGAACAGGGAAAACAATGAGCAGTTCTTC. Translation: CASSLMNRENNEQFF. The full variable domain, with the rest looked up from reference TRBV5-1 and TRBJ2-1, is KAGVTQTPRYLIKTRGQQVTLSCSPISGHRSVSWYQQTPGQGLQFLFEYFSETQRNKGNFPGRFSGRQFSNSRSEMNVSTLELGDSALYLCASSLMNRENNEQFFGPGTRLTVL.

The chain combines TRBV5-6 with TRBJ2-1; weak D call: TRBD1 (6 bases). V gave up 0 bases and J gave up 5 bases, with 6 bases separating them. The germline CDR1 and CDR2 sequences are SGHDT and YYEEEE. The CDR3 is 13 amino acids. In DNA, the CDR3 is TGTGCCAGCAGCTTGGGGACAGACAATGAGCAGTTCTTC. Encoded protein: CASSLGTDNEQFF.

In its sample, this clonotype was seen many times. CDR3 sequence (DNA): TGCGCCAGCAGCCCGGGACAGCAAGAGACCCAGTACTTC. This gives the protein CASSPGQQETQYF. This rearrangement joins TRBV10-1 to TRBJ2-5; 7 positions agree with TRBD1. The germline V gene has CDR1 WNHNN and CDR2 SYGVQD (reference sequence). Germline trimming cut 6 bases from V and 2 bases from J; bases unmatched to any gene: 3. This CDR3 has 13 residues.

This clonotype was counted between two and nine times. This chain joins TRBV7-9 and TRBJ2-5; D perhaps matches TRBD1 (6 bases). The V and J ends lost 2 bases and 2 bases respectively, with 9 bases between them. The CDR3 totals 14 residues. Germline loops: CDR1 SEHNR, CDR2 FQNEAQ (reference sequence). The chain's CDR3 is CASSLRQAQETQYF. CDR3 DNA: TGTGCCAGCAGCTTACGACAGGCTCAAGAGACCCAGTACTTC.

This clonotype was detected ten times or more. The chain carries TRBV11-2 and TRBJ2-1; TRBD2 might be the D (6 bases). The V end was cut by 6 bases, the J end by 0 bases, with 21 bases between. CDR3 size: 18 residues. CDR1 is SGHAT and CDR2 is FQNNGV in the germline V gene. As DNA, the CDR3 is TGTGCCAGCAGACCTCCTGCGGGGCTGGGGCGCTCCTACAATGAGCAGTTCTTC. Translation: CASRPPAGLGRSYNEQFF.

In its sample, this clonotype was seen many times. This chain joins TRBV10-1 and TRBJ2-5, with 8 bases aligning to TRBD1. The germline V gene encodes CDR1 WNHNN and CDR2 SYGVQD (reference sequence). With 10 bases clipped from V and 3 bases from J, the junction kept 1 base outside the gene matches. There are 11 residues in the CDR3. CDR3 DNA sequence: TGCGCCAAGGACAGGGAAGAGACCCAGTACTTC. Protein product: CAKDREETQYF.

In its sample, this clonotype was seen many times. This rearrangement joins TRBV14 to TRBJ2-1, with 7 bases identical to TRBD2. This CDR3 has 12 amino acids. J was trimmed by 4 bases and V by 11 bases; bases with no gene match: 5. CDR1 is SGHDN, CDR2 FVKESK, per germline. The CDR3 reads CASGGLYNEQFF. CDR3 bases: TGTGCCTCGGGGGGACTATACAATGAGCAGTTCTTC. The full variable domain, with the rest looked up from reference TRBV14 and TRBJ2-1, is EAGVTQFPSHSVIEKGQTVTLRCDPISGHDNLYWYRRVMGKEIKFLLHFVKESKQDESGMPNNRFLAERTGGTYSTLKVQPAELEDSGVYFCASGGLYNEQFFGPGTRLTVL.

This chain uses TRBV7-3 with TRBJ2-3, with D hard to call. This CDR3 is 13 amino acids long. From germline, CDR1 is SGHTA and CDR2 FQGTGA. Trimming took 4 bases from V and 2 from J, leaving 7 bases between them. CDR3 bases: TGTGCCAGCAGCTCACGGGTCACAGATACGCAGTATTTT. Translated: CASSSRVTDTQYF. The variable domain in full, with the rest retrieved from reference TRBV7-3 and TRBJ2-3, is GAGVSQTPSNKVTEKGKYVELRCDPISGHTALYWYRQSLGQGPEFLIYFQGTGAADDSGLPNDRFFAVRPEGSVSTLKIQRTERGDSAVYLCASSSRVTDTQYFGPGTRLTVL.

V gene TRBV7-2 combines with J gene TRBJ2-3, with 7 bases fitting TRBD2. The junction had 7 bases not matched to a gene; V was cut back by 5 bases and J by 2 bases. The V gene's germline CDR1 is SGHTA and CDR2 FQGNSA. This CDR3 contains 15 residues. The CDR3: CASSRDYLSTDTQYF. The CDR3 nucleotides read TGTGCCAGCAGCCGGGACTACCTATCCACAGATACGCAGTATTTT.

This clonotype was seen repeatedly, ten times or more. V is TRBV12-3 or TRBV12-4 and J is TRBJ2-1; 13 bases line up with TRBD2. After removal of 5 bases from V and 4 bases from J, the junction contained 8 bases not matched to a gene. The CDR3 consists of 17 residues. DNA for the CDR3: TGTGCCAGCAGTCGGGGACTAGCGGGGCCCGGGTACAATGAGCAGTTCTTC. This translates into CASSRGLAGPGYNEQFF.

In its sample, this clonotype was seen many times. The chain links TRBV7-2 to TRBJ2-7, with 9 nucleotides matching TRBD2. The CDR3 spans 14 residues. J was trimmed by 4 bases and V by 0 bases; bases with no gene match: 1. CDR1 is SGHTA, CDR2 FQGNSA, per germline. For the CDR3, the DNA is TGTGCCAGCAGCTTAGCGAGCGGGGGGTACGAGCAGTACGTC. Protein: CASSLASGGYEQYV.

This clonotype was observed at least ten times. The chain combines TRBV7-9 with TRBJ2-1; D not resolved. This CDR3 region has 13 residues. Germline values: CDR1 SEHNR, CDR2 FQNEAQ (reference sequence). Trimming removed 1 base at V and 12 bases at J, with 13 bases between. CDR3 sequence (DNA): TGTGCCAGCAGCTTAGGATTGGGGAACCGGCAGTTCTTC. It codes for CASSLGLGNRQFF.

This clonotype was detected many times. The V gene is TRBV18, the J gene TRBJ2-1; D call uncertain. The V end lost 2 bases, the J end lost 4 bases, and 12 bases lay between the germline ends. Germline V gene data show CDR1 as KGHSH and CDR2 as LQKENI. There are 15 residues in the CDR3. The DNA for the CDR3 is TGTGCCAGCTCACCATACTCCGGAAGTTACAATGAGCAGTTCTTC. It encodes CASSPYSGSYNEQFF. Full variable domain (outside the CDR3, taken from reference TRBV18 and TRBJ2-1): NAGVMQNPRHLVRRRGQEARLRCSPMKGHSHVYWYRQLPEEGLKFMVYLQKENIIDESGMPKERFSAEFPKEGPSILRIQQVVRGDSAAYFCASSPYSGSYNEQFFGPGTRLTVL.

This clonotype occurred many times. V usage is TRBV5-1 and J usage is TRBJ2-3; no clear D gene. Germline V gene lookup returns CDR1 SGHRS and CDR2 YFSETQ. V was clipped by 0 bases and J by 10 bases, with 15 bases between them. The CDR3 loop spans 14 amino acids. The CDR3 DNA is TGCGCCAGCAGCTTGGATCCTGGATCCCGTCCGCAGTATTTT. It is translated as CASSLDPGSRPQYF.